The sample holds many counts of the clone carrying this T cell receptor (beta chain). Its antigen is not identified. Genomic DNA, serving as template, underwent TCR beta VDJ and CDR3 profiling. TCRdb recomputed calls from the reads with MiXCR, one row per CDR3 protein. The table records about 240,000 distinct CDR3 sequences, approximately 45% of them present only once. These data come from a study of CD8+CD57+ T cells in acquired aplastic anemia. Findings of the study overall: Overlapping CD8+ CDR3 repertoires of patients and controls contained some 27 shared sequences.

An expansion of CD8+CD57+ cells by flow cytometry had been shown in patients chosen for sequencing. With V trimmed by 2 bases and J by 0 bases, 9 bases remained unmatched. The CDR3 sequence is 19 residues long. Per the germline V gene, CDR1 is SEHNR and CDR2 is FQNEAQ (reference sequence). The clonotype originates from a human donor with aplastic anemia. The chain has TRBV7-9 and TRBJ1-5; 11 positions agree with TRBD1. The sample consisted of sorted CD4+, CD8+, or CD8+CD57+ T cells (not recorded which) from PBMCs. CDR3 amino acids: CASSLSRDRGFYSNQPQHF. CDR3 DNA sequence: TGTGCCAGCAGCTTAAGCCGGGACAGGGGGTTTTATAGCAATCAGCCCCAGCATTTT.